This T cell receptor beta chain was profiled in a study of CD8 T cells in ankylosing spondylitis. This clonotype was detected ten times or more. Its specificity is not known. This CDR3 contains 11 residues. Trimming took 4 bases from V and 2 from J, leaving 5 bases between them. Germline V gene sequence: CDR1 SQVTM, CDR2 ANQGSEA. Notes on the study in general: In ankylosing spondylitis blood, a motif of about eight highly homologous TCR beta variants appeared characteristic. As for the disease-linked clones, they showed a CD8+ phenotype and occurred at relatively low frequencies in peripheral blood. Several of the motif variants were reported before in synovial fluid and blood from reactive arthritis.

Library preparation for TCR beta used quantitative 5'-RACE with molecular barcodes. TCRdb ran MiXCR on the 5' RACE reads and lists one entry per CDR3 protein. Counted here are 450,000 or so distinct CDR3 sequences, around 26% occurring once; the ten biggest clones make up 0.85% to 1%. The chain joins TRBV29-1 to TRBJ2-5, with no clear D. What was sequenced was blood, either unsorted or a sorted T cell fraction (not recorded which). The receptor was isolated from a male donor with ankylosing spondylitis. CDR3 bases: TGCAGCGTTGCTAGTCAAGAGACCCAGTACTTC. The encoded protein is CSVASQETQYF.